Listed here are 30 T cell receptor beta chains from one sample, sequenced in a study of CD8 T cells in ankylosing spondylitis. TCRdb re-called the 5' RACE reads with MiXCR, one entry per CDR3 protein. The sample records roughly 250,000 distinct CDR3 sequences, 8.6% being singletons. Sequenced: blood, either unsorted or a sorted T cell fraction (not recorded which). The receptors originated from a male donor with ankylosing spondylitis or in good health (not recorded which).

The chain joins TRBV5-1 to TRBJ2-4; 8 nucleotides align to TRBD1. The germline V gene has CDR1 SGHRS and CDR2 YFSETQ. The V segment lost 1 base and the J segment 1 base; nucleotides outside the gene matches: 4. This CDR3 is 16 amino acids long. CDR3 in amino acids: CASSLQGAGAKNIQYF. In nucleotides, the CDR3 is TGCGCCAGCAGCTTGCAGGGGGCGGGGGCCAAAAACATTCAGTACTTC.

As concerns this clonotype: Just one base apart from a much larger clone, this may be a read error. The chain uses TRBV20-1 and TRBJ2-3; 7 bases line up with TRBD2. Germline CDR1 reads DFQATT; CDR2 reads SNEGSKA (reference sequence). This CDR3 is built from 15 residues. The chain's CDR3 is CSANDGTTASDTQCF. In DNA form, the CDR3 reads TGCAGTGCCAACGACGGGACTACAGCATCCGATACGCAGTGTTTT.

This clonotype was seen more than once but under ten times. The gene calls are TRBV4-3 and TRBJ2-7; D ambiguous. Trimming removed 2 bases at V and 0 bases at J, with 8 bases between. This CDR3 contains 14 residues. Germline V lookup: CDR1 LGHNA, CDR2 YSLEER. In DNA form, the CDR3 reads TGCGCCAGCAGCCAAATGGACGGCTCCTACGAGCAGTACTTC. It translates to CASSQMDGSYEQYF.

The J gene is TRBJ2-7, the V gene TRBV4-3, with D possibly TRBD1 on 8 matching bases. Germline V lookup: CDR1 LGHNA, CDR2 YSLEER. V lost 0 bases and J lost 0, with 15 bases in between. The CDR3 covers 17 residues. The CDR3 sequence is CASSQDREDRVSYEQYF. CDR3 nucleotide sequence: TGCGCCAGCAGCCAAGATCGGGAGGACAGGGTCTCCTACGAGCAGTACTTC.

This clonotype was observed a few times. V usage is TRBV5-1 and J usage is TRBJ1-1, with 7 bases fitting TRBD1. This CDR3 is 15 amino acids long. The trim removed 0 bases at V and 1 base at J, leaving 3 bases unmatched. Germline CDR1 is SGHRS and CDR2 is YFSETQ. CDR3 amino acids: CASSLEGAANTEAFF. The CDR3 DNA reads as TGCGCCAGCAGCTTGGAGGGGGCCGCGAACACTGAAGCTTTCTTT.

This clonotype was detected ten times or more. This chain uses TRBV20-1 with TRBJ2-3, with 9 bases lining up with TRBD2. In germline, CDR1 is DFQATT, CDR2 SNEGSKA (reference sequence). The length of the CDR3 is 15 residues. V dropped 7 bases and J dropped 5; count of bases not matched to a gene: 13. The CDR3 region is CSVFSGRNGRDTQYF. In DNA form, the CDR3 reads TGCAGTGTTTTTAGCGGGAGAAACGGTAGAGATACGCAGTATTTT.

This clonotype showed up just a few times. This chain links TRBV19 with TRBJ1-5; D is possibly TRBD1 (5 bases). Germline assignment: CDR1 LNHDA and CDR2 SQIVND (reference sequence). This CDR3 contains 15 residues. With 3 bases removed from V and 2 bases from J, the gap between germline ends came to 11 bases. CDR3 loop: CASSIWGIGNQPQHF. CDR3 coding DNA: TGTGCCAGTAGTATCTGGGGGATCGGCAATCAGCCCCAGCATTTT.

Turning to this clonotype: A much bigger clone sits one base away, suggesting this may be a read error. The chain has TRBV5-1 and TRBJ2-7, with 9 bases lining up with TRBD1. The V and J ends lost 3 bases and 4 bases, in that order; junction bases with no gene match: 5. This CDR3 spans 14 amino acids. Per the germline V gene, CDR1 is SGHRS and CDR2 is YFSETQ. DNA of the CDR3: TGCGCCAGCAGCTATTGGGACAGGGCGTACGAGCAGTACTTC. This encodes CASSYWDRAYEQYF.

In this sample, this clonotype turned up many times. The chain recombines TRBV7-2 with TRBJ2-7, with 7 bases that match TRBD2. With 5 bases clipped from V and 2 bases from J, the junction kept 9 bases outside the gene matches. CDR1 is SGHTA, CDR2 FQGNSA, per germline. This CDR3 is built from 15 residues. CDR3 DNA: TGTGCCAGCAGCCCATGGGAGGGATTAGCCTACGAGCAGTACTTC. The encoded protein is CASSPWEGLAYEQYF.

This clonotype was seen at least ten times. The rearrangement uses TRBV7-2 and TRBJ2-3; 7 bases line up with TRBD2. J was trimmed by 8 bases and V by 5 bases; bases with no gene match: 10. CDR1 is SGHTA and CDR2 is FQGNSA in the germline V gene. This CDR3 is built from 14 residues. CDR3 DNA sequence: TGTGCCAGCAGCGTCTCCGGACTAGTCGGTACGCAGTATTTT. It codes for CASSVSGLVGTQYF.

This clonotype has ten or more counts. V gene TRBV20-1 combines with J gene TRBJ2-1; 8 bases are a match to TRBD2. With V trimmed by 0 bases and J by 11 bases, 9 bases remained unmatched. Germline CDR1 reads DFQATT; CDR2 reads SNEGSKA (reference sequence). This CDR3 contains 14 residues. CDR3 loop: CSAREGSGERKQFF. The CDR3 nucleotides are TGCAGTGCTAGAGAGGGTAGCGGGGAGAGGAAGCAGTTCTTC.

This clonotype has a count of ten or more. The rearrangement joins TRBV7-2 to TRBJ1-3; TRBD1 agrees at 7 bases. The trim removed 5 bases at V and 0 bases at J, leaving 4 bases unmatched. The CDR3 is 15 amino acids. CDR1 SGHTA and CDR2 FQGNSA come from the germline V gene. DNA for the CDR3: TGTGCCAGCAGCCCGGGGACAGCCTCTGGAAACACCATATATTTT. Amino acid sequence: CASSPGTASGNTIYF. The variable domain in full, with the rest retrieved from reference TRBV7-2 and TRBJ1-3, is GAGVSQSPSNKVTEKGKDVELRCDPISGHTALYWYRQSLGQGLEFLIYFQGNSAPDKSGLPSDRFSAERTGGSVSTLTIQRTQQEDSAVYLCASSPGTASGNTIYFGEGSWLTVV.

This rearrangement joins TRBV4-3 to TRBJ2-3; D tentatively fits TRBD1 or TRBD2 (5 bases each). Germline V gene lookup returns CDR1 LGHNA and CDR2 YSLEER. V shed 0 bases and J shed 11 bases, with 15 bases lying between them. The CDR3 is made up of 14 amino acids. The DNA of the CDR3 is TGCGCCAGCAGCCAAGAAACGGGACGGGTAAGGCAGTATTTT. It codes for CASSQETGRVRQYF.

The sample holds many counts of this clonotype. The rearrangement uses TRBV10-3 and TRBJ1-2; D remains ambiguous. The CDR3 is made up of 14 amino acids. V lost 5 bases to trimming and J lost 6 bases, with 16 bases between them. Germline CDR1 ENHRY, CDR2 SYGVKD. The CDR3 loop reads CAISYTGPTDGYTF. In nucleotides, the CDR3 is TGTGCCATCAGTTATACTGGACCTACGGATGGCTACACCTTC.

This clonotype has at least ten counts. This chain joins TRBV9 and TRBJ2-3; 7 bases are shared with TRBD2. The ends lost 4 bases at V and 5 bases at J; junction bases unmatched: 7. The CDR3 has 14 residues. Germline V gives CDR1 SGDLS, CDR2 YYNGEE. As DNA, the CDR3 is TGTGCCAGCAGCCCAGCGGGAACGATAGATACGCAGTATTTT. It translates to CASSPAGTIDTQYF.

V gene TRBV7-2 combines with J gene TRBJ1-5; weak D call: TRBD1 (5 bases). Trimming took off 5 bases at V and 0 bases at J, with 11 bases between the two ends. CDR1 and CDR2 from the germline V gene are SGHTA and FQGNSA. There are 15 residues in the CDR3. In DNA form, the CDR3 reads TGTGCCAGCAGCCTTGATGGGGGTAGCAATCAGCCCCAGCATTTT. Translating it yields CASSLDGGSNQPQHF.

This clonotype came up many times. The chain links TRBV20-1 to TRBJ1-2; TRBD1 matches 7 bases. Per germline, CDR1 DFQATT and CDR2 SNEGSKA (reference sequence). V was clipped by 6 bases and J by 4 bases; unmatched bases: 8. The CDR3 covers 13 residues. CDR3 amino acids: CSAWDSWVYGYTF. CDR3 DNA sequence: TGCAGTGCCTGGGACAGTTGGGTCTATGGCTACACCTTC.

This clonotype showed up many times. This chain joins TRBV20-1 and TRBJ2-5, with D maybe TRBD2 (5 bases). This CDR3 spans 14 amino acids. Trimming pared 2 bases from V and 2 bases from J, leaving 12 bases between. The germline V gene has CDR1 DFQATT and CDR2 SNEGSKA (reference sequence). This CDR3 is CSARPAGSQETQYF. CDR3 nucleotides: TGCAGTGCTAGACCCGCGGGTTCTCAAGAGACCCAGTACTTC.

The J gene is TRBJ2-3, the V gene TRBV18, with D possibly TRBD1 on 5 matching bases. Trimming removed 2 bases at V and 0 bases at J, with 12 bases between. The germline gives CDR1 KGHSH, CDR2 LQKENI. The CDR3 consists of 16 residues. In nucleotides, the CDR3 is TGTGCCAGCTCACCAATGCAGGGCACTAGCACAGATACGCAGTATTTT. As protein: CASSPMQGTSTDTQYF.

The table lists this clonotype with many counts. The V call is TRBV7-2, the J call TRBJ2-7; D call uncertain. This CDR3 region has 14 residues. V was pared by 1 base and J by 1 base, with 8 bases between. Germline CDR1 SGHTA, CDR2 FQGNSA. The chain's CDR3 is CASSLVPGSYEQYF. The CDR3 nucleotides are TGTGCCAGCAGCTTAGTCCCCGGGTCCTACGAGCAGTACTTC.

This rearrangement joins TRBV6-2 or TRBV6-3 to TRBJ2-2, with D tentatively TRBD1 (5 bases). This CDR3 is built from 15 residues. Looked up from germline, CDR1 is MNHEY and CDR2 is SVGEGT. V lost 10 bases, J lost 5 bases, and 20 bases lay in between. CDR3 DNA: TGTGCCACCACCAGGGTGGCCGTGGGTACCGGGGAGCTGTTTTTT. Protein: CATTRVAVGTGELFF.

This clonotype has a count of ten or more. V usage is TRBV12-3 or TRBV12-4 and J usage is TRBJ2-1; 8 nucleotides line up with TRBD1. V dropped 6 bases and J dropped 8; count of bases not matched to a gene: 15. The length of the CDR3 is 16 residues. This CDR3 is CASRRTGQGPGYEQFF. CDR3 coding DNA: TGTGCCAGCAGGCGCACCGGACAGGGCCCAGGGTATGAGCAGTTCTTC.

The chain combines TRBV19 with TRBJ1-1; no reliable D call. From germline, CDR1 is LNHDA and CDR2 SQIVND (reference sequence). The CDR3 is 15 residues long. The V end was cut by 3 bases, the J end by 0 bases, with 11 bases between. The CDR3 coding sequence is TGTGCCAGTAGTATTAGGGCACGCATGAACACTGAAGCTTTCTTT. This codes for CASSIRARMNTEAFF.

This clonotype was seen ten or more times. The chain's CDR3 is CSALSGGSLTYNEQFF. The CDR3 DNA sequence: TGCAGTGCACTTAGCGGGGGGAGTCTCACTTACAATGAGCAGTTCTTC. The chain recombines TRBV20-1 with TRBJ2-1; 10 nucleotides match TRBD2. The CDR3 spans 16 residues. V shed 6 bases, J shed 4 bases, and the junction held 12 bases outside the gene matches. The germline gives CDR1 DFQATT, CDR2 SNEGSKA (reference sequence).

This clonotype appeared a few times. The DNA for the CDR3 is TGCGCCAGCAGCTTGGAGGAGGGCCACGAGCAGTACTTC. It yields the protein CASSLEEGHEQYF. The chain has TRBV5-1 and TRBJ2-7, with a weak D call TRBD2 (6 bases). Germline CDR1 SGHRS, CDR2 YFSETQ. The CDR3 covers 13 residues. V gave up 0 bases and J gave up 5 bases, with 9 bases separating them.

This clonotype has ten or more counts. The chain links TRBV5-1 to TRBJ1-2; tentative D call: TRBD1 (5 bases). The V gene's germline CDR1 is SGHRS and CDR2 YFSETQ. The germline V and J ends were trimmed by 3 bases and 6 bases, with 12 bases remaining between them. The CDR3 runs to 13 residues. The CDR3 region has the DNA TGCGCCAGCAGCTACTCCGACAGAAATGGCTACACCTTC. It specifies CASSYSDRNGYTF.

This clonotype has at least ten counts. The chain combines TRBV20-1 with TRBJ2-7, with 7 bases aligning to TRBD2. The CDR3 covers 15 residues. V dropped 3 bases and J dropped 5; count of bases not matched to a gene: 13. Germline assignment: CDR1 DFQATT and CDR2 SNEGSKA (reference sequence). CDR3 in DNA: TGCAGTGCTAGCCTGGGGGGGGAGGTTACCCACGAGCAGTACTTC. Its protein is CSASLGGEVTHEQYF.

This clonotype was observed many times. This rearrangement joins TRBV9 to TRBJ2-7; D may be TRBD1 (5 bases). The CDR3 has 11 residues. V lost 4 bases and J 6 bases, leaving 8 bases between the germline ends. Germline V gives CDR1 SGDLS, CDR2 YYNGEE. The CDR3 protein is CASSSGFEQYF. The CDR3 nucleotides are TGTGCCAGCAGCTCAGGGTTCGAGCAGTACTTC. Looking up the rest from reference TRBV9 and TRBJ2-7 gives the full variable domain: DSGVTQTPKHLITATGQRVTLRCSPRSGDLSVYWYQQSLDQGLQFLIQYYNGEERAKGNILERFSAQQFPDLHSELNLSSLELGDSALYFCASSSGFEQYFGPGTRLTVT.

A few counts support this clonotype. This chain uses TRBV7-2 with TRBJ1-1; the D gene is possibly TRBD1 (5 bases). Trimming took off 6 bases at V and 4 bases at J, with 12 bases between the two ends. The CDR3 is 13 amino acids. Looked up from germline, CDR1 is SGHTA and CDR2 is FQGNSA. The CDR3 is CASRGGFGTEAFF. The CDR3 nucleotides are TGTGCCAGCAGGGGGGGTTTTGGCACTGAAGCTTTCTTT.

This clonotype was seen repeatedly, ten times or more. The rearrangement links TRBV5-1 to TRBJ2-1; 7 bases are shared with TRBD1. The CDR3 consists of 15 residues. Germline V lookup: CDR1 SGHRS, CDR2 YFSETQ. J gave up 5 bases and V 4 bases, and 9 bases lay outside the gene matches. The CDR3, as DNA: TGCGCCAGCAGCCCGGGGACAGCCGGGGACAATGAGCAGTTCTTC. This encodes CASSPGTAGDNEQFF.